This TCR beta chain comes out of a study of control samples from healthy donors and cancer patients. This CDR3 is built from 14 residues. Germline CDR1 reads SGHTA; CDR2 reads FQGNSA. V dropped 1 base and J dropped 4 bases, with 8 bases sitting between them. Only in-frame clones appear in the TCRdb table, and some are missing; sequencing was by immunoSEQ multiplex PCR. The repertoire holds under 300,000 clones, 82% seen once, with 10% to 15% in the top ten. The V gene is TRBV7-2, the J gene TRBJ1-5; D ambiguous. The clonotype comes from a woman aged 60 to 75 with lung cancer. The specimen was PBMCs. CDR3 sequence reads: CASSLEGWNQPQHF. CDR3 DNA: TGTGCCAGCAGCTTAGAGGGCTGGAATCAGCCCCAGCATTTT.